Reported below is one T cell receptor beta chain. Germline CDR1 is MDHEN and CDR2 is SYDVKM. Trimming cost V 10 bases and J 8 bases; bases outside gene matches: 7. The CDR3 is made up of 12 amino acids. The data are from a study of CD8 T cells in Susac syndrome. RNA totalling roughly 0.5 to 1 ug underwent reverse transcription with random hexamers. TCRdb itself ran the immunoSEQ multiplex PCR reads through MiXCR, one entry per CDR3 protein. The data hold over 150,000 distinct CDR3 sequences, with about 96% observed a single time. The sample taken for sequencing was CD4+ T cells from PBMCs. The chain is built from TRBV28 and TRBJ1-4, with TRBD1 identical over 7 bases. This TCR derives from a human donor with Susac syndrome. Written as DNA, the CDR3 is TGTGCCACAAGACAGGGCAGGGAAAAACTGTTTTTT. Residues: CATRQGREKLFF.